Presented here are 27 T cell receptor beta chains from one specimen sequenced in a study of T cell responses to AZD1222 COVID-19 vaccine. The data were produced by immunoSEQ multiplex PCR, yet TCRdb's version contains in-frame clones alone and is incomplete. Of about 83,000 clones in the sample, approximately 90% were seen once. Sequencing was performed on peripheral blood, taken on day 0 of MenACWY control vaccination. These TCRs come from an adult in good health.

The chain employs TRBV25-1 and TRBJ1-2, with 9 bases identical to TRBD1. The germline V gene has CDR1 MGHDK and CDR2 SYGVNS. Germline trimming cut 5 bases from V and 7 bases from J; bases unmatched to any gene: 11. CDR3 length equals 15 residues. CDR3 sequence reads: CASSSQGQGVSGYTF. CDR3 sequence (DNA): TGTGCCAGCAGTTCCCAGGGACAGGGTGTTTCTGGCTACACCTTC.

The chain joins TRBV7-9 to TRBJ1-1; unclear D gene. Germline CDR1 and CDR2: SEHNR and FQNEAQ (reference sequence). This CDR3 has 14 residues. Trimming shortened V by 4 bases and J by 5 bases, and 14 bases separated the two germline ends. The CDR3 DNA reads TGTGCCAGCAGCTGGGAAGGAATAAATACTGAAGCTTTCTTT. Translating it yields CASSWEGINTEAFF.

This chain connects TRBV7-9 to TRBJ1-5, with D uncertain. Trimming left V 1 base short and J 6 bases short, with 7 bases between. Germline CDR1 SEHNR, CDR2 FQNEAQ (reference sequence). CDR3 size: 13 residues. CDR3 in DNA: TGTGCCAGCAGCTTAGAGGGAGCTCAGCCCCAGCATTTT. Residues: CASSLEGAQPQHF.

The CDR3, as DNA: TGTGCCAGCAGCTGGGGGGCAAACACTGAAGCTTTCTTT. Protein product: CASSWGANTEAFF. This chain uses TRBV11-3 with TRBJ1-1; the D gene is possibly TRBD1 (6 bases). CDR1 is SGHNT and CDR2 is YENEEA in the germline V gene. CDR3 length: 13 amino acids. The ends were cut back, 4 bases at V and 2 bases at J, with 8 bases in the middle.

CDR3 residues: CASKGGEQFF. CDR3 nucleotides: TGTGCCAGCAAAGGCGGTGAGCAGTTCTTC. V is TRBV2 and J is TRBJ2-1; D is ambiguous. There are 10 residues in the CDR3. The V end lost 7 bases, the J end lost 9 bases, and 7 bases lay between the germline ends. Germline CDR1 is SNHLY and CDR2 is FYNNEI.

The chain uses TRBV28 and TRBJ2-1; D uncertain. CDR3 length equals 14 residues. The ends were cut back, 8 bases at V and 12 bases at J, with 23 bases in the middle. Germline CDR1 is MDHEN and CDR2 is SYDVKM. The CDR3 loop reads CASRSTGVEFRQFF. In nucleotides, the CDR3 is TGTGCCAGCCGTAGTACGGGCGTCGAGTTTCGGCAGTTCTTC. The whole variable domain, remainder taken from reference TRBV28 and TRBJ2-1, is DVKVTQSSRYLVKRTGEKVFLECVQDMDHENMFWYRQDPGLGLRLIYFSYDVKMKEKGDIPEGYSVSREKKERFSLILESASTNQTSMYLCASRSTGVEFRQFFGPGTRLTVL.

This chain links TRBV27 with TRBJ2-1; 14 bases are a match to TRBD2. The V segment lost 5 bases and the J segment 9 bases; nucleotides outside the gene matches: 9. CDR3 size: 16 residues. The germline gives CDR1 MNHEY, CDR2 SMNVEV (reference sequence). The CDR3 here is CASSPTGTSGSGEQFF. The CDR3 coding sequence is TGTGCCAGCAGTCCCACCGGGACTAGCGGGAGTGGTGAGCAGTTCTTC.

This rearrangement joins TRBV7-2 to TRBJ1-4; D is undetermined. Germline V lookup: CDR1 SGHTA, CDR2 FQGNSA. CDR3 length: 15 residues. The V and J ends lost 0 bases and 7 bases respectively, with 12 bases between them. CDR3 sequence reads: CASSLAKGRGEKLFF. For the CDR3, the DNA is TGTGCCAGCAGCTTAGCGAAGGGTCGTGGTGAAAAACTGTTTTTT. Full variable domain (missing parts from reference TRBV7-2 and TRBJ1-4): GAGVSQSPSNKVTEKGKDVELRCDPISGHTALYWYRQSLGQGLEFLIYFQGNSAPDKSGLPSDRFSAERTGGSVSTLTIQRTQQEDSAVYLCASSLAKGRGEKLFFGSGTQLSVL.

V and J are TRBV12-3 or TRBV12-4 and TRBJ1-2; D is ambiguous. V dropped 6 bases and J dropped 4 bases, with 12 bases sitting between them. The CDR3 runs 13 residues. The chain's CDR3 is CASRVRDFYGYTF. The CDR3, as DNA: TGTGCCAGCAGAGTCCGGGATTTCTATGGCTACACCTTC.

In the case of this clone: A junction end diverges from the germline sequence, so it may reflect a read error. The genes are TRBV7-9 and TRBJ2-7; 7 bases are a match to TRBD2. The CDR3 runs to 14 residues. The germline V gene encodes CDR1 SEHNR and CDR2 FQNEAQ (reference sequence). The CDR3 nucleotides read TGTGCCAGCAGCGTAGCGGGTTTCTCCTACGAGCAGTACTTC. It translates to CASSVAGFSYEQYF. The variable domain in full, with the rest retrieved from reference TRBV7-9 and TRBJ2-7, is DTGVSQNPRHKITKRGQNVTFRCDPISEHNRLYWYRQTLGQGPEFLTYFQNEAQLEKSRLLSDRFSAERPKGSFSTLEIQRTEQGDSAMYLCASSVAGFSYEQYFGPGTRLTVT.

V usage is TRBV27 and J usage is TRBJ1-2, with a tentative D call TRBD1 (5 bases). The CDR3 sequence is 15 residues long. Germline CDR1 and CDR2: MNHEY and SMNVEV (reference sequence). V lost 5 bases to trimming and J lost 6 bases, with 19 bases between them. The CDR3 spells CASSPMANWGDGYTF. CDR3 coding DNA: TGTGCCAGCAGTCCCATGGCTAATTGGGGGGATGGCTACACCTTC.

Here the CDR3 DNA reads TGTGCCAGCAGCGTAACAGGGATCTATGGCTACACCTTC. Encoded protein: CASSVTGIYGYTF. V usage is TRBV6-5 and J usage is TRBJ1-2; D is possibly TRBD1 (6 bases). Germline V gives CDR1 MNHEY, CDR2 SVGAGI. V lost 6 bases, J lost 4 bases, and 12 bases lay in between. CDR3 length: 13 amino acids.

V usage is TRBV12-3 or TRBV12-4 and J usage is TRBJ1-1; a weak D match, TRBD1 (5 bases). Trimming removed 3 bases at V and 6 bases at J, with 11 bases between. CDR3 length: 13 amino acids. CDR3 in DNA: TGTGCCAGCAGTTTTGGGGACCCGGCTGAAGCTTTCTTT. Protein product: CASSFGDPAEAFF.

This rearrangement joins TRBV19 to TRBJ2-2; 9 positions match TRBD1. J gave up 1 base and V 1 base, and 4 bases lay outside the gene matches. In germline, CDR1 is LNHDA, CDR2 SQIVND (reference sequence). The CDR3 runs 17 residues. The DNA of the CDR3 is TGTGCCAGTAGTATAGGGACAGGGGCCAGGAACACCGGGGAGCTGTTTTTT. Amino acid sequence: CASSIGTGARNTGELFF.

The rearrangement links TRBV6-5 to TRBJ2-1; 12 nucleotides agree with TRBD2. CDR1 is MNHEY and CDR2 is SVGAGI in the germline V gene. The CDR3 contains 14 residues. The V and J ends lost 2 bases and 15 bases, in that order; junction bases with no gene match: 8. CDR3 sequence reads: CASSYGPSGRDRFF. The CDR3 region has the DNA TGTGCCAGCAGTTACGGGCCTAGCGGGAGGGATCGGTTCTTC.

V usage is TRBV28 and J usage is TRBJ1-2; D ambiguous. The CDR3 is made up of 11 amino acids. The V end was cut by 10 bases, the J end by 4 bases, with 10 bases between. Germline values: CDR1 MDHEN, CDR2 SYDVKM. The DNA for the CDR3 is TGTGCCACCGGAAGGAGCTATGGCTACACCTTC. Residues: CATGRSYGYTF.

The table lists this clone with a few counts. V usage is TRBV30 and J usage is TRBJ1-6; D unclear. This CDR3 is 17 amino acids long. CDR1 GTSNPN and CDR2 SVGIG come from the germline V gene (reference sequence). V was cut by 0 bases and J by 0 bases, with 12 bases left in between. This CDR3 reads CAWSVHGTSSYNSPLHF. The CDR3 nucleotides read TGTGCCTGGAGTGTACACGGCACCAGCTCCTATAATTCACCCCTCCACTTT.

The V call is TRBV14, the J call TRBJ2-7; D not certain. The CDR3 extends over 15 amino acids. V was shortened by 0 bases and J by 2 bases, with 11 bases between the two germline ends. From germline, CDR1 is SGHDN and CDR2 FVKESK. As DNA, the CDR3 is TGTGCCAGCAGCCAAGAATGGGTTACCGCCTACGAGCAGTACTTC. Translation: CASSQEWVTAYEQYF.

The V and J genes are TRBV29-1 and TRBJ1-4; D not certain. V lost 7 bases, J lost 6 bases, and 12 bases lay in between. From germline, CDR1 is SQVTM and CDR2 ANQGSEA. This CDR3 is 12 amino acids long. This CDR3 reads CSARHQDEKLFF. The CDR3 nucleotides are TGCAGCGCAAGACACCAGGATGAAAAACTGTTTTTT.

In its sample, this clone was seen a few times. The chain recombines TRBV4-2 with TRBJ2-4; weak D call: TRBD1 (5 bases). The CDR3 covers 13 residues. Germline V gene lookup returns CDR1 LGHNA and CDR2 YNFKEQ. Deletions cut 3 bases from V and 8 bases from J, with 11 bases between. CDR3 DNA: TGTGCCAGCAGCCAGAACATAGGGGACATTCAGTACTTC. This encodes CASSQNIGDIQYF.

The chain combines TRBV6-2 or TRBV6-3 with TRBJ1-6, with D possibly being TRBD1 (5 bases). Trimming removed 6 bases at V and 0 bases at J, with 15 bases between. This CDR3 spans 17 amino acids. Germline CDR1 MNHEY, CDR2 SVGEGT. Here the CDR3 DNA reads TGTGCCAGCAGCCAGCCCGGACACAGCTCCTATAATTCACCCCTCCACTTT. Amino acid sequence: CASSQPGHSSYNSPLHF.

This chain links TRBV10-2 with TRBJ2-1; D might be TRBD1 (5 bases). The CDR3 contains 14 residues. Trimming left V 6 bases short and J 8 bases short, with 17 bases between. Germline V lookup: CDR1 WSHSY, CDR2 SAAADI. The CDR3 DNA sequence: TGCGCCAGCAGGTCCGGATTAGGGGTCGATGAGCAGTTCTTC. This codes for CASRSGLGVDEQFF.

J is TRBJ2-6 and V is TRBV29-1; D perhaps matches TRBD2 (5 bases). This CDR3 comprises 16 residues. CDR1 and CDR2 (germline): SQVTM, ANQGSEA. V was shortened by 0 bases and J by 3 bases, with 12 bases between the two germline ends. CDR3 DNA: TGCAGCGTTGAAGATGATCGCGGGCTTGGGGCCAACGTCCTGACTTTC. This gives the protein CSVEDDRGLGANVLTF.

Notes on this clone: The sample holds other DNA sequences that translate to the same CDR3. The gene calls are TRBV7-9 and TRBJ2-7; D might be TRBD2 (5 bases). The CDR3 sequence is 12 residues long. V was cut by 3 bases and J by 7 bases, with 10 bases left in between. Germline CDR1 SEHNR, CDR2 FQNEAQ (reference sequence). The CDR3 protein is CASSLGGGEQYF. The CDR3 DNA sequence: TGTGCCAGCAGCTTGGGTGGAGGAGAGCAGTACTTC.

In this sample, this clone is medium-sized (0.01 to 0.1%). The chain combines TRBV6-2 or TRBV6-3 with TRBJ1-5, with 10 positions matching TRBD1. In germline, CDR1 is MNHEY, CDR2 SVGEGT. Trimming at V came to 2 bases and at J to 8 bases, leaving 6 bases not matched to a gene. The CDR3 contains 15 residues. DNA for the CDR3: TGTGCCAGCAGTTACCCGACAGGGGGCGGAGAGCCCCAGCATTTT. It yields the protein CASSYPTGGGEPQHF.

This clone was counted a single time. The CDR3 spells CASRLDSEAFF. In DNA, the CDR3 is TGTGCCAGCAGACTGGACAGTGAAGCTTTCTTT. This chain joins TRBV5-5 and TRBJ1-1, with D perhaps matching TRBD1 (6 bases). Trimming removed 5 bases at V and 7 bases at J, with 9 bases between. Germline V gene lookup returns CDR1 SGHKS and CDR2 YYEKEE (reference sequence). The CDR3 extends over 11 amino acids.

The V and J genes are TRBV5-1 and TRBJ1-5; unclear D gene. In germline, CDR1 is SGHRS, CDR2 YFSETQ. The CDR3 loop spans 14 amino acids. Trimming removed 0 bases at V and 4 bases at J, with 8 bases between. This CDR3 is CASSLESGNQPQHF. In nucleotides, the CDR3 is TGCGCCAGCAGCTTGGAGTCGGGAAATCAGCCCCAGCATTTT.